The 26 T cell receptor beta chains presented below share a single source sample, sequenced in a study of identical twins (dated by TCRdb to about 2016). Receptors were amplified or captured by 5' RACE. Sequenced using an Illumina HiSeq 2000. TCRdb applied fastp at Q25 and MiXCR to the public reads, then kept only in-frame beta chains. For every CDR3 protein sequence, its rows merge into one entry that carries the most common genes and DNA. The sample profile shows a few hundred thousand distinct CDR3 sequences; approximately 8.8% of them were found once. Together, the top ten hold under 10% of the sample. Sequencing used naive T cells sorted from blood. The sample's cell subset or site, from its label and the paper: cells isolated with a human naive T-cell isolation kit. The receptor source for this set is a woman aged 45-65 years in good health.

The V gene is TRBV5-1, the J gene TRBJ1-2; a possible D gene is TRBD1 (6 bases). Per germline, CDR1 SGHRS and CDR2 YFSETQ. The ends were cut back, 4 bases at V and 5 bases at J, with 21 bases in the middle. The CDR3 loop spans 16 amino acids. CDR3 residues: CASSQLGGSLKYGYTF. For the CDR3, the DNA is TGCGCCAGCAGCCAGCTGGGGGGCAGTTTAAAATATGGCTACACCTTC.

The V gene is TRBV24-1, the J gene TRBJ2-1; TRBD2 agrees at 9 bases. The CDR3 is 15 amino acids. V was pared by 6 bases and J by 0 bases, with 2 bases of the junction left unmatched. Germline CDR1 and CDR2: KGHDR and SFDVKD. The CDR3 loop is CATSYSGSSYNEQFF. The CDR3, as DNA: TGTGCCACCAGTTATAGCGGGAGCTCCTACAATGAGCAGTTCTTC.

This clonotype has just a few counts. CDR3 sequence: CASSELGATYEQYF. The CDR3 DNA reads TGTGCCAGCAGTGAATTGGGGGCCACCTACGAGCAGTACTTC. J is TRBJ2-7 and V is TRBV6-1, with a possible D match to TRBD1 (6 bases). The CDR3 totals 14 residues. The germline V gene has CDR1 MNHNS and CDR2 SASEGT. The germline V and J ends were trimmed by 2 bases and 2 bases, with 10 bases remaining between them.

The CDR3 DNA is TGTGCCAGCAGACACAGGGGGCCCTATGGCTACACCTTC. This encodes CASRHRGPYGYTF. J is TRBJ1-2 and V is TRBV6-5; 9 positions match TRBD1. CDR1 is MNHEY, CDR2 SVGAGI, per germline. The junction had 3 bases not matched to a gene; V was cut back by 6 bases and J by 4 bases. The CDR3 is 13 residues long.

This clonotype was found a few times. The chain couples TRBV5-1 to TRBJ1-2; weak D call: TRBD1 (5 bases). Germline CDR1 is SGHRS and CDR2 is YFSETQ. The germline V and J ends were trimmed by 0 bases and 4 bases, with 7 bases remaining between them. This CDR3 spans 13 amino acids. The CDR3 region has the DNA TGCGCCAGCAGCTTGGCCGGGACCTATGGCTACACCTTC. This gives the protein CASSLAGTYGYTF. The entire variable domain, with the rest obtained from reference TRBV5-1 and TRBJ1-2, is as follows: KAGVTQTPRYLIKTRGQQVTLSCSPISGHRSVSWYQQTPGQGLQFLFEYFSETQRNKGNFPGRFSGRQFSNSRSEMNVSTLELGDSALYLCASSLAGTYGYTFGSGTRLTVV.

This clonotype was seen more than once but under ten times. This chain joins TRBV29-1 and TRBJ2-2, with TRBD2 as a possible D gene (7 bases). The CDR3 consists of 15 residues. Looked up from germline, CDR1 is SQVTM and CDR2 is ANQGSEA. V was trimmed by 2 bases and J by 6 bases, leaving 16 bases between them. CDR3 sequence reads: CSVERGEGPAGELFF. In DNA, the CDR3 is TGCAGCGTTGAAAGGGGGGAGGGCCCAGCCGGGGAGCTGTTTTTT.

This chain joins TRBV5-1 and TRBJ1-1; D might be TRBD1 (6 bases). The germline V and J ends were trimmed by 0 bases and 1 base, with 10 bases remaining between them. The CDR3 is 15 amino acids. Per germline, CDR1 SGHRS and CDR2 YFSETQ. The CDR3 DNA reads TGCGCCAGCAGCTTGGGGACAGCAGAGAACACTGAAGCTTTCTTT. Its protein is CASSLGTAENTEAFF.

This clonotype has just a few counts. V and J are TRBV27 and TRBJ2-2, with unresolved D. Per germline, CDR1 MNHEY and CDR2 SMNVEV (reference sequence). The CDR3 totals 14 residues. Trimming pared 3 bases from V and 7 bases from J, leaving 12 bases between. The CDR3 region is CASSFGPAVGELFF. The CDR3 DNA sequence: TGTGCCAGCAGTTTTGGGCCGGCAGTCGGGGAGCTGTTTTTT.

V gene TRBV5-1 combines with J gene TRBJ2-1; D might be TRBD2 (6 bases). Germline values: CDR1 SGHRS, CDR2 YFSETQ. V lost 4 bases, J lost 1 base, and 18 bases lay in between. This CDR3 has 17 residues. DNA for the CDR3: TGCGCCAGCAGCAATTCGCTTGAGGGAGGATCCTACAATGAGCAGTTCTTC. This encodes CASSNSLEGGSYNEQFF.

CDR3 in amino acids: CASSLGQGVHNSPLHF. CDR3 DNA: TGTGCCAGCAGTTTAGGTCAGGGGGTCCATAATTCACCCCTCCACTTT. This sequence joins TRBV12-3 or TRBV12-4 and TRBJ1-6; TRBD1 agrees at 7 bases. J lost 5 bases, V lost 1 base, and 5 bases had no gene match. There are 16 residues in the CDR3.

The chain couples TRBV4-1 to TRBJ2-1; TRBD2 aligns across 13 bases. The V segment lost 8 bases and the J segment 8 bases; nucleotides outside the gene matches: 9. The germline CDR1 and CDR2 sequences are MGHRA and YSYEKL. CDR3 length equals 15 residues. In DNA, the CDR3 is TGCGCCAGCCGCCCGAGGGGACTAGCGGGATATGAGCAGTTCTTC. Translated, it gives CASRPRGLAGYEQFF.

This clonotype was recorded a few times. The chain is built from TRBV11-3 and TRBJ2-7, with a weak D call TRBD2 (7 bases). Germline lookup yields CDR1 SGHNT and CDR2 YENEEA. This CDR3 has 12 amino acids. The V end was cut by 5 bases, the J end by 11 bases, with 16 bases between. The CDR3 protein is CASSPMPGGKYF. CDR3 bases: TGTGCCAGCAGCCCGATGCCGGGGGGCAAGTACTTC.

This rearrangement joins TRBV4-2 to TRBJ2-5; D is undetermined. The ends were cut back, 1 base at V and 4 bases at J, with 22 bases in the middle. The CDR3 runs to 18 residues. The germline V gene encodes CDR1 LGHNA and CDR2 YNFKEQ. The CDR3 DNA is TGTGCCAGCAGCCAAGGTACCGTGGGGTACCCCCGTCGAGAGACCCAGTACTTC. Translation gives CASSQGTVGYPRRETQYF.

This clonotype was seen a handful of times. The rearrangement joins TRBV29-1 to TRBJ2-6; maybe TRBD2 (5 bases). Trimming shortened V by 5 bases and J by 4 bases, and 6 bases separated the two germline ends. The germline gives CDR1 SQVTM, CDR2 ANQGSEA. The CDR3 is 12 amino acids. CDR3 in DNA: TGCAGCGTTAGGGAGGGGGCCAACGTCCTGACTTTC. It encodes CSVREGANVLTF.

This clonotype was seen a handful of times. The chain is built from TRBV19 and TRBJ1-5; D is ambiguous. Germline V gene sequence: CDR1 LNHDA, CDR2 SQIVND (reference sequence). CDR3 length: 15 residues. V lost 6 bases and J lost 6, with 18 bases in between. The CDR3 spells CASRPEAAGGQPQHF. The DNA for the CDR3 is TGTGCCAGTAGACCAGAGGCAGCCGGAGGTCAGCCCCAGCATTTT.

CDR3 in amino acids: CASSFPGGFQETQYF. CDR3 sequence (DNA): TGTGCCAGCAGCTTCCCAGGGGGATTCCAAGAGACCCAGTACTTC. The rearrangement uses TRBV5-5 and TRBJ2-5, with 7 positions matching TRBD1. This CDR3 comprises 15 residues. The germline V gene encodes CDR1 SGHKS and CDR2 YYEKEE (reference sequence). V lost 2 bases to trimming and J lost 1 base; unmatched junction nucleotides: 5.

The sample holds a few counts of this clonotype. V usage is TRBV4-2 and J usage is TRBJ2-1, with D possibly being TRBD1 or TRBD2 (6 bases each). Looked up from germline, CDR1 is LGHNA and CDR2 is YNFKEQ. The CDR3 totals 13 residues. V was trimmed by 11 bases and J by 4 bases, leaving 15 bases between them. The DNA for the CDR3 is TGTGCCGCAGGGGAGCGGGTTTACAATGAGCAGTTCTTC. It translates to CAAGERVYNEQFF.

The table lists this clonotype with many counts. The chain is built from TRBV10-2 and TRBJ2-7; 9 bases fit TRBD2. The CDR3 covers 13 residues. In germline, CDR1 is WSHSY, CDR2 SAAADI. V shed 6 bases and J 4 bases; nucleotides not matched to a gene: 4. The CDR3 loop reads CASRSGRFYEQYF. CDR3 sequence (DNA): TGCGCCAGCAGGAGCGGGAGGTTTTACGAGCAGTACTTC.

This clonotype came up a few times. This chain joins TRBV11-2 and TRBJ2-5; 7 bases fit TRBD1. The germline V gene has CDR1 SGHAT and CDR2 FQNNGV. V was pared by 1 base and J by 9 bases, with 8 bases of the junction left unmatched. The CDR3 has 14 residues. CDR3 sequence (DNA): TGTGCCAGCAGCTTAGCCTACAGGGGCAAGGCCCAGTACTTC. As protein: CASSLAYRGKAQYF.

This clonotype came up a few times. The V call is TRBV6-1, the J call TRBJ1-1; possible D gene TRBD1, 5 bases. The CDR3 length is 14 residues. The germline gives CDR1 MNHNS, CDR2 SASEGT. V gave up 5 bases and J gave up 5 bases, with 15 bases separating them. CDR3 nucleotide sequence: TGTGCCAGCAGTAAAGGGACCCTGGGGACTGAAGCTTTCTTT. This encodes CASSKGTLGTEAFF.

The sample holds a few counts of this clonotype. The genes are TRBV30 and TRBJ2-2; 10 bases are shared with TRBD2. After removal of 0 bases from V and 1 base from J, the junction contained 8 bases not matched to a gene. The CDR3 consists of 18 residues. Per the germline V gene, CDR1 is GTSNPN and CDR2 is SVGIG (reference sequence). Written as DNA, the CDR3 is TGTGCCTGGAGTGTAGGTCTAGCGGGAGTCCTGAACACCGGGGAGCTGTTTTTT. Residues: CAWSVGLAGVLNTGELFF. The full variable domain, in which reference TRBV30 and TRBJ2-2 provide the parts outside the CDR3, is SQTIHQWPATLVQPVGSPLSLECTVEGTSNPNLYWYRQAAGRGLQLLFYSVGIGQISSEVPQNLSASRPQDRQFILSSKKLLLSDSGFYLCAWSVGLAGVLNTGELFFGEGSRLTVL.

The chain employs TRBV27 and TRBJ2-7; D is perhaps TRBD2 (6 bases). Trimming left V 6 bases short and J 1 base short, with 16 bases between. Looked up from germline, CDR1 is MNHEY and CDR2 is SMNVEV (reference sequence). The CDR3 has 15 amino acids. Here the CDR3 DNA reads TGTGCCAGCAGATGGAAACGGGACTCTTCCTACGAGCAGTACTTC. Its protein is CASRWKRDSSYEQYF.

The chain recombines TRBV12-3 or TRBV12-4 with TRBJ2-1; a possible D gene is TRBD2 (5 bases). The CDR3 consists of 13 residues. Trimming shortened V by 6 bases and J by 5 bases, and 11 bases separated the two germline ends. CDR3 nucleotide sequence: TGTGCCAGCAGAGAAAGACTAAACAATGAGCAGTTCTTC. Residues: CASRERLNNEQFF.

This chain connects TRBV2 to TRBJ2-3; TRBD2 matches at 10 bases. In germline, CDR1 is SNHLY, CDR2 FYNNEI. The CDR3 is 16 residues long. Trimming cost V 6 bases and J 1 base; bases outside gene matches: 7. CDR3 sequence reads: CASRPSSGRGTDTQYF. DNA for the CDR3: TGTGCCAGCAGGCCATCTAGCGGGAGAGGCACAGATACGCAGTATTTT.

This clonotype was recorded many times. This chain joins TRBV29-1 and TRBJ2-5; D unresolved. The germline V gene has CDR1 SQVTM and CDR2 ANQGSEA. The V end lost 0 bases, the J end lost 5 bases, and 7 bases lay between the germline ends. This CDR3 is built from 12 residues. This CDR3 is CSVEEGGETQYF. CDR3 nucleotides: TGCAGCGTTGAAGAGGGTGGGGAGACCCAGTACTTC.

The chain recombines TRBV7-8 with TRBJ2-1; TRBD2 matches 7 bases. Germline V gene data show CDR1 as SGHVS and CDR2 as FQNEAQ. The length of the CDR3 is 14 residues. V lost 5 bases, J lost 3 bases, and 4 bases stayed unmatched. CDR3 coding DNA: TGTGCCAGCAGCGCCCTAGCGGACTACAATGAGCAGTTCTTC. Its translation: CASSALADYNEQFF.